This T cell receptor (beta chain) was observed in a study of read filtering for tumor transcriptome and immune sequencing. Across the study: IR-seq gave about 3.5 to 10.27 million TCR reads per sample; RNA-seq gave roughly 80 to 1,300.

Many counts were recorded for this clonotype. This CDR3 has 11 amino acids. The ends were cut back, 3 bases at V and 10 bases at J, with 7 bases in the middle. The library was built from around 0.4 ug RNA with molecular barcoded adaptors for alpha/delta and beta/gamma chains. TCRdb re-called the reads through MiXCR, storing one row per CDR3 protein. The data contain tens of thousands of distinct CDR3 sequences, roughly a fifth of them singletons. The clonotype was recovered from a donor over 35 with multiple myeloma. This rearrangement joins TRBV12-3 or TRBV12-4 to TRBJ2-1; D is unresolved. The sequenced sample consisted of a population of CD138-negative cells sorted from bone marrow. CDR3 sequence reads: CASSFVGEQFF. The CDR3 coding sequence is TGTGCCAGCAGTTTTGTGGGGGAGCAGTTCTTC.